This TCR beta chain emerged from a study of cytomegalovirus exposure and HLA in healthy donors. Study results and caveats: Previously analyzed data showed that most TCR beta V segments were productive at a frequency of about 90% or about 30%.

A single count supports this clone. Its antigen is undetermined. Primers for the PCR totalled 60 Vbeta and 13 Jbeta. Clones were read by immunoSEQ multiplex PCR, and TCRdb kept only the in-frame ones, dropping some. The sample comprises approximately 70,000 clones, around 80% of which are singletons, and over 2.5% rests with the top ten. Losses at the gene ends were 8 bases for V and 3 bases for J; bases not matched to a gene: 15. Germline CDR1 reads MDHEN; CDR2 reads SYDVKM. The CDR3 runs to 17 residues. The chain recombines TRBV28 with TRBJ2-2; 7 bases align to TRBD2. The TCR originated in a woman aged 25 to 39 in good health and CMV-seronegative. The sequencing sample was made of PBMCs. The CDR3 loop is CASRFPGGSGYTGELFF. The DNA of the CDR3 is TGTGCCAGCCGATTCCCCGGCGGTAGCGGGTACACCGGGGAGCTGTTTTTT.